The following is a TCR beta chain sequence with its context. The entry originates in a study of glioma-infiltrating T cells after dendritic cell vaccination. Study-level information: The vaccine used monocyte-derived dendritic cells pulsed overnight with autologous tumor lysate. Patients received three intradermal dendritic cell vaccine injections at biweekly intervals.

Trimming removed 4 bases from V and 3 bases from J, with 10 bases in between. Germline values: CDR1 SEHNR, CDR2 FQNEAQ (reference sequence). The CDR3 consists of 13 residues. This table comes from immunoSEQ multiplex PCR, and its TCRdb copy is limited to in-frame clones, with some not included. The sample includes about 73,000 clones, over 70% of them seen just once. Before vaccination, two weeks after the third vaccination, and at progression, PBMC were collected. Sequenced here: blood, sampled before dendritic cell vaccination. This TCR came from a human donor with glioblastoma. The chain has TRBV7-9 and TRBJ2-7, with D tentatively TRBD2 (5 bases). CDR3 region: CASSSSGGYEQYF. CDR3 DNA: TGTGCCAGCAGCTCCTCAGGAGGCTACGAGCAGTACTTC.